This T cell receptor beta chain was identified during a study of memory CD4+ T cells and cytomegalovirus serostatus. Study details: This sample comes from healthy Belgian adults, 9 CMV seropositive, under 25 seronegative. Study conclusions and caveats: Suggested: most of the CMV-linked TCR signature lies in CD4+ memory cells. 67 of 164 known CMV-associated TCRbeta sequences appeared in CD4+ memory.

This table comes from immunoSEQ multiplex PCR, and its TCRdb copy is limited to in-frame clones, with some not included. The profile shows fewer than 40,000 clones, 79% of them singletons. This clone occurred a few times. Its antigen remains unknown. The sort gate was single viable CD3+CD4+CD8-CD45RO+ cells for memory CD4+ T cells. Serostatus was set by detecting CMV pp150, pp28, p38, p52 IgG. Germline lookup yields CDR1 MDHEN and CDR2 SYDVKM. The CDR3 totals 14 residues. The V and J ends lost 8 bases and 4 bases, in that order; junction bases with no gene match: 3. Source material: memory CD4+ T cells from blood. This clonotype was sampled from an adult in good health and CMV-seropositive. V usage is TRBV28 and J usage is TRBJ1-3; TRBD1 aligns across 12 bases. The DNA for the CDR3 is TGTGCCAGCCGGGGGACAGGGGGCGGAAACACCATATATTTT. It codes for CASRGTGGGNTIYF.